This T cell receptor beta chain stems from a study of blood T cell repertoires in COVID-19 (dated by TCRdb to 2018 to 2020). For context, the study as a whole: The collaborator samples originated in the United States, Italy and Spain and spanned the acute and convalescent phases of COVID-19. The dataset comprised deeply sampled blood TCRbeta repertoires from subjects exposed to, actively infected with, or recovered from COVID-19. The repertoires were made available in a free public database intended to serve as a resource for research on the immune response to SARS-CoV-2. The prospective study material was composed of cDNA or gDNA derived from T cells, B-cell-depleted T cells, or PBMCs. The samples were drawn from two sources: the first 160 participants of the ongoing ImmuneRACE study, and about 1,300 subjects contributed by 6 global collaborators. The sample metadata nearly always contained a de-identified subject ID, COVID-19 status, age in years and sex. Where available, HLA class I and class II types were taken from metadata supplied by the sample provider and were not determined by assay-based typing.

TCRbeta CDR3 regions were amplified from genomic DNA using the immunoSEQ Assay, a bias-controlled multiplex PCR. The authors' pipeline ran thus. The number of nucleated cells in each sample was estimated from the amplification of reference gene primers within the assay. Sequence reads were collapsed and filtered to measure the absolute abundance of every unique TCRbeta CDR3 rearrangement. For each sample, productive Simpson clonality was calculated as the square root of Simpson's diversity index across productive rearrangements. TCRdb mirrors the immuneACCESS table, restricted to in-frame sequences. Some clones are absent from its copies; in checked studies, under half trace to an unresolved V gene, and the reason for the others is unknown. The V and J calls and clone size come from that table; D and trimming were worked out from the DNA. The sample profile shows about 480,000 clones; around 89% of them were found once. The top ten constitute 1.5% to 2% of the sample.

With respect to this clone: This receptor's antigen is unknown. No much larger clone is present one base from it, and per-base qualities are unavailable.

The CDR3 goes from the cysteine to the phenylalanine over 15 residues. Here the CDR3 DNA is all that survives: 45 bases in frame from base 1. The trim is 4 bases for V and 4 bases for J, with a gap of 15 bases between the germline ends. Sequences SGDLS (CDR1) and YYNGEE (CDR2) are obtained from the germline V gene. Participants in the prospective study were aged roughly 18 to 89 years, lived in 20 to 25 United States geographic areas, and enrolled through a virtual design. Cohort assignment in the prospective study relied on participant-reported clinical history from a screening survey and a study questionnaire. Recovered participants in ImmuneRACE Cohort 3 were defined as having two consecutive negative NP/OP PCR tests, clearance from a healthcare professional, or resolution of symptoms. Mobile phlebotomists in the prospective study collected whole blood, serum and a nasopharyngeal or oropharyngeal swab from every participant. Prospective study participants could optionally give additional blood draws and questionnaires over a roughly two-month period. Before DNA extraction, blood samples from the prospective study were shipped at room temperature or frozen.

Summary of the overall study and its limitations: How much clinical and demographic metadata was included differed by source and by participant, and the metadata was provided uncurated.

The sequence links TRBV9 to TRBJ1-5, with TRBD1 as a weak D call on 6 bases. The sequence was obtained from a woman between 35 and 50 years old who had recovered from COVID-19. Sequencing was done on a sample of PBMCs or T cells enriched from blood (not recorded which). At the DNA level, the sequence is TGTGCCAGCAGCCCCGGACAGAAACAAAATCAGCCCCAGCATTTT. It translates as CASSPGQKQNQPQHF. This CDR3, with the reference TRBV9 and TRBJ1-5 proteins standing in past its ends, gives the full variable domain DSGVTQTPKHLITATGQRVTLRCSPRSGDLSVYWYQQSLDQGLQFLIQYYNGEERAKGNILERFSAQQFPDLHSELNLSSLELGDSALYFCASSPGQKQNQPQHFGDGTRLSIL.